This T cell receptor (beta chain) emerged from a study of T cell repertoires in cytomegalovirus infection (dated by TCRdb to the late 2010s). Context from the whole study: The peptide stimulations were aimed at well-studied HLA-B-restricted epitopes as well as recently identified HLA-C-restricted CMV epitopes, whose presentation resists viral immunomodulation. Because public TCR beta signatures pointed to carriage of CMV infection together with the matching HLA type, the HLA type of each donor mattered for the analysis.

TCRdb records Illumina HiSeq 1500 as the sequencer. TCRdb redid the processing of the public reads, applying fastp at Q25 and MiXCR, and retained in-frame beta chains. Each entry is one CDR3 protein sequence, shown with its most common DNA and genes. Here the sample has 700,000 to 850,000 distinct CDR3 sequences; over 25% occur a single time. In total, the top ten clones hold around 12% of the sample. Overall study results and their limits: In both this cohort and an independent roughly 360-donor cohort, the cumulative frequency of public TCR beta family members distinguished carriers of CMV infection plus the relevant HLA type. The ex vivo response was dominated by HLA-C-restricted CMV-specific TCR beta clonotypes, which also provided the single most frequent clonotype in two of eight donors.

The junction shows trimming of 6 bases on V and 4 bases on J, and the gene matches do not reach 3 bases of it. The CDR3 has 12 amino acids, counting the end cysteine and phenylalanine. Only the CDR3 part of the read is kept: 36 bases, read in frame from the first base. CDR1 is given as SGHDT and CDR2 as YYEEEE, both from the germline V gene. This sample's treatment or condition label indicates: in vitro stimulation with specific CMV peptide epitopes to enrich CMV-specific T cells. The sample holds a few counts of this clonotype. It has no known antigen specificity. The sample holds no much larger clone one base away, and base qualities are not on file.

The TCR sequence derives from a human donor in good health (CMV status not recorded). Some clones in this sample may be carry-over from other donors' samples. The source was cultured CD8+ T cells from PBMCs, collected from culture after CMV antigen stimulation. This chain is built from TRBV5-6 and TRBJ2-5, with 7 central nucleotides matching TRBD1. CDR3 loop: CASISGGETQYF. The DNA is TGTGCCAGCATTTCAGGGGGAGAGACCCAGTACTTC.